Each of the 10 T cell receptor beta chains below was sequenced from the same sample in a study of cytomegalovirus exposure and HLA in healthy donors. PCR primers comprised 60 Vbeta and 13 Jbeta primers. Measured with immunoSEQ multiplex PCR; TCRdb has only the in-frame clones, and not every one. This table has some 150,000 clones, 77% appearing once. Sequencing was done on a sample of PBMCs. These receptor sequences come from a woman in her 30s in good health and CMV-seronegative.

This clone was observed once. The V gene is TRBV7-9, the J gene TRBJ2-7; 12 positions agree with TRBD2. Germline V gives CDR1 SEHNR, CDR2 FQNEAQ (reference sequence). Unmatched junction bases numbered 17, after V lost 5 bases and J lost 3 bases. This CDR3 is 19 amino acids long. CDR3 in amino acids: CASSGQGQTSGRNYYEQYF. Written as DNA, the CDR3 is TGTGCCAGCAGCGGACAGGGGCAAACTAGCGGGAGGAACTACTACGAGCAGTACTTC.

The chain joins TRBV7-4 to TRBJ1-3, with D uncertain. Germline CDR1 SGHVT, CDR2 SQSDAQ. The V and J ends lost 1 base and 6 bases respectively, with 16 bases between them. The CDR3 spans 16 residues. In DNA, the CDR3 is TGTGCCAGCAGCTTAGGACGGGGAAAAAGGGAAAACACCATATATTTT. It translates to CASSLGRGKRENTIYF. Using reference TRBV7-4 and TRBJ1-3 for the parts outside the CDR3, the full variable domain is GAGVSQSPRYKVAKRGRDVALRCDSISGHVTLYWYRQTLGQGSEVLTYSQSDAQRDKSGRPSGRFSAERPERSVSTLKIQRTEQGDSAVYLCASSLGRGKRENTIYFGEGSWLTVV.

This sequence joins TRBV18 and TRBJ2-1; D perhaps matches TRBD1 (5 bases). CDR1 is KGHSH, CDR2 LQKENI, per germline. CDR3 length: 16 amino acids. Trimming pared 1 base from V and 6 bases from J, leaving 16 bases between. CDR3 sequence (DNA): TGTGCCAGCTCACCACAGGGGAAGGCACAGATCAATGAGCAGTTCTTC. It codes for CASSPQGKAQINEQFF.

The chain combines TRBV27 with TRBJ1-1, with 8 nucleotides matching TRBD1. CDR1 and CDR2 (germline): MNHEY, SMNVEV (reference sequence). V dropped 5 bases and J dropped 4; count of bases not matched to a gene: 6. The CDR3 spans 14 residues. As DNA, the CDR3 is TGTGCCAGCAGTGACTACAGGGGGAGCACTGAAGCTTTCTTT. This translates into CASSDYRGSTEAFF.

In its sample, this clone was seen once. The rearrangement links TRBV10-2 to TRBJ2-1, with D possibly being TRBD2 (7 bases). Germline CDR1 reads WSHSY; CDR2 reads SAAADI. The CDR3 contains 14 residues. Trimming took 6 bases from V and 8 from J, leaving 17 bases between them. The CDR3 DNA sequence: TGCGCCAGCAGCGGACCCGCGGGGGCCGATGAGCAGTTCTTC. Its translation: CASSGPAGADEQFF.

This chain uses TRBV11-1 with TRBJ2-1; 11 nucleotides agree with TRBD2. The V segment lost 4 bases and the J segment 7 bases; nucleotides outside the gene matches: 9. This CDR3 has 16 amino acids. Germline-derived CDR1 and CDR2 are SGHAT and FQDESV (reference sequence). This CDR3 reads CASSSLAGGPVNEQFF. CDR3 sequence (DNA): TGTGCCAGCAGCTCTTTAGCGGGAGGGCCGGTGAATGAGCAGTTCTTC.

Regarding this clone: Compared with germline, one end of the junction differs, possibly owing to a read error. The gene calls are TRBV7-9 and TRBJ1-5; weak D call: TRBD1 (6 bases). Germline V gene lookup returns CDR1 SEHNR and CDR2 FQNEAQ (reference sequence). This CDR3 has 12 amino acids. CDR3 sequence (DNA): TGTTCCAGCACGGGGGGCTCTCAGCCCCAGCATTTT. Protein sequence: CSSTGGSQPQHF.

The rearrangement uses TRBV29-1 and TRBJ1-3, with TRBD1 matching 8 bases. The CDR3 totals 15 residues. The germline gives CDR1 SQVTM, CDR2 ANQGSEA. V gave up 3 bases and J gave up 3 bases; unmatched junction bases: 7. CDR3 protein: CSVDTTGVGGNTIYF. The CDR3 DNA follows: TGCAGCGTTGATACGACAGGGGTTGGTGGAAACACCATATATTTT.

The V gene is TRBV5-1, the J gene TRBJ2-4, with 7 positions matching TRBD1. Germline V CDR1 and CDR2: SGHRS, YFSETQ. The CDR3 extends over 14 amino acids. V was pared by 3 bases and J by 7 bases, with 7 bases of the junction left unmatched. The CDR3 loop is CASSSSGTANIQYF. DNA for the CDR3: TGCGCCAGCAGCTCATCCGGGACAGCTAACATTCAGTACTTC.

The V gene is TRBV10-3, the J gene TRBJ2-7; possible D gene TRBD2, 6 bases. V was clipped by 0 bases and J by 2 bases, with 14 bases between them. Germline-derived CDR1 and CDR2 are ENHRY and SYGVKD. This CDR3 spans 16 amino acids. As DNA, the CDR3 is TGTGCCATCAGTGAGTCGGGAGGCAGGGTCCCCTACGAGCAGTACTTC. Encoded protein: CAISESGGRVPYEQYF.